The 5 T cell receptor beta chains below all came from one sample that was sequenced in a study of blood T cell repertoires in COVID-19 (TCRdb year 2020). The library relied on the immunoSEQ multiplex PCR assay. In its TCRdb copy, this immuneACCESS table keeps in-frame sequences only and misses some clones. Where compared with another copy, unresolved V genes explain less than half of these, and the others have no known cause. The sample table lists about 280,000 clones, 80% to 90% of them with a count of one. The ten largest clones take up around 4.4% of the sample. The sequencing input was peripheral blood. The receptors here all came from a man aged 35 to 55 with acute or convalescent COVID-19.

The rearrangement uses TRBV7-2 and TRBJ1-1; a weak D match, TRBD1 (5 bases). Germline CDR1 and CDR2: SGHTA and FQGNSA. Trimming left V 5 bases short and J 0 bases short, with 10 bases between. The CDR3 spans 14 residues. The CDR3 DNA reads as TGTGCCAGCAGCAAGCAGGGTTTGAACACTGAAGCTTTCTTT. Translated, it gives CASSKQGLNTEAFF.

This CDR3 is CASKGQGNREQFF. The CDR3 coding sequence is TGTGCCAGTAAAGGACAGGGTAACCGTGAGCAGTTCTTC. The chain has TRBV19 and TRBJ2-1; the match to TRBD1 covers 8 bases. CDR3 length: 13 residues. V lost 7 bases and J lost 9; bases outside the gene matches: 8. Looked up from germline, CDR1 is LNHDA and CDR2 is SQIVND (reference sequence).

J is TRBJ2-1 and V is TRBV30; D is possibly TRBD2 (6 bases). The germline V gene encodes CDR1 GTSNPN and CDR2 SVGIG (reference sequence). The CDR3 has 13 residues. Trimming took 4 bases from V and 10 from J, leaving 17 bases between them. The CDR3 nucleotides read TGTGCCTGGACGACCCAACTAGCTGCCGAGCAGTTCTTC. As protein: CAWTTQLAAEQFF.

This sequence joins TRBV7-6 and TRBJ2-7; D may be TRBD2 (7 bases). The CDR3 extends over 16 amino acids. Germline loops: CDR1 SGHVS, CDR2 FNYEAQ. The ends were cut back, 5 bases at V and 6 bases at J, with 23 bases in the middle. In DNA, the CDR3 is TGTGCCAGCAGCCCCCGTTGGGGGGGCGACTTTTCCGAGCAGTACTTC. Translating gives CASSPRWGGDFSEQYF.

V usage is TRBV24-1 and J usage is TRBJ2-3; D perhaps matches TRBD2 (6 bases). The CDR3 is made up of 16 amino acids. Germline CDR1 is KGHDR and CDR2 is SFDVKD. V was cut by 4 bases and J by 0 bases, with 13 bases left in between. Written as DNA, the CDR3 is TGTGCCACCAGTGACCGAGGAGGGGCTAGCACAGATACGCAGTATTTT. This codes for CATSDRGGASTDTQYF.